Presented here are 25 T cell receptor beta chains from one specimen sequenced in a study of technical replicates of blood from a handful of donors. The protocol was immunoSEQ multiplex PCR, while the TCRdb copy is restricted to in-frame clones and leaves out a portion. The sample consists of 50,000 to 75,000 clones, about 93% of them appearing once. The sequencing input was PBMCs. These receptors all stem from a human donor in good health. Some clones in this sample may be carry-over from other donors' samples.

V and J are TRBV30 and TRBJ1-2; D might be TRBD1 (5 bases). Germline V gives CDR1 GTSNPN, CDR2 SVGIG (reference sequence). Trimming took off 3 bases at V and 4 bases at J, with 12 bases between the two ends. The CDR3 is made up of 13 amino acids. The CDR3 sequence: CAWRDDRAYGYTF. The DNA of the CDR3 is TGTGCCTGGAGGGACGACAGAGCCTATGGCTACACCTTC.

The chain joins TRBV15 to TRBJ2-7; a weak D match, TRBD1 (6 bases). The V end was cut by 1 base, the J end by 2 bases, with 12 bases between. This CDR3 comprises 15 residues. Germline lookup yields CDR1 LNHNV and CDR2 YYDKDF (reference sequence). The CDR3 here is CATSRALTGPYEQYF. The DNA of the CDR3 is TGTGCCACCAGCAGAGCGTTGACAGGTCCCTACGAGCAGTACTTC. Full variable domain (missing parts from reference TRBV15 and TRBJ2-7): DAMVIQNPRYQVTQFGKPVTLSCSQTLNHNVMYWYQQKSSQAPKLLFHYYDKDFNNEADTPDNFQSRRPNTSFCFLDIRSPGLGDTAMYLCATSRALTGPYEQYFGPGTRLTVT.

This clone was recorded at least ten times. The V call is TRBV15, the J call TRBJ1-1; D is uncertain. The CDR3 is made up of 14 amino acids. Germline CDR1 reads LNHNV; CDR2 reads YYDKDF (reference sequence). V was clipped by 0 bases and J by 5 bases, with 10 bases between them. The CDR3 protein is CATSRDLLQTEAFF. CDR3 coding DNA: TGTGCCACCAGCAGAGATTTATTGCAGACTGAAGCTTTCTTT.

The gene calls are TRBV4-1 and TRBJ1-4; D is ambiguous. The germline V gene has CDR1 MGHRA and CDR2 YSYEKL. The CDR3 is made up of 13 amino acids. The V end was cut by 6 bases, the J end by 7 bases, with 12 bases between. For the CDR3, the DNA is TGCGCCAGCAGACGACAAAGTGGTGAAAAACTGTTTTTT. It specifies CASRRQSGEKLFF.

In the case of this clone: A junction boundary mismatches the germline segment, possibly from a read error. The rearrangement uses TRBV11-2 and TRBJ2-7, with 11 positions matching TRBD2. The CDR3 consists of 12 residues. Germline V lookup: CDR1 SGHAT, CDR2 FQNNGV. The CDR3 region is CASSSGLGTSGF. The CDR3 coding sequence is TGTGCCAGCAGCTCGGGGCTCGGGACTAGCGGCTTC.

CDR3 amino acids: CASSETDLSNQPQHF. CDR3 DNA sequence: TGTGCCAGCAGTGAAACAGATCTAAGCAATCAGCCCCAGCATTTT. The chain links TRBV6-1 to TRBJ1-5; D call uncertain. Germline CDR1 MNHNS, CDR2 SASEGT. This CDR3 is 15 amino acids long. V was trimmed by 2 bases and J by 1 base, leaving 9 bases between them.

The chain uses TRBV7-9 and TRBJ2-7, with 10 bases that match TRBD2. The trim removed 4 bases at V and 4 bases at J, leaving 4 bases unmatched. Germline-derived CDR1 and CDR2 are SEHNR and FQNEAQ (reference sequence). CDR3 size: 14 residues. CDR3 nucleotide sequence: TGTGCCAGCAGCTCGGCTAGCGGGGGTTACGAGCAGTACTTC. It translates to CASSSASGGYEQYF.

The J gene is TRBJ2-1, the V gene TRBV30, with a tentative D call TRBD2 (5 bases). The germline V gene encodes CDR1 GTSNPN and CDR2 SVGIG (reference sequence). The CDR3 extends over 16 amino acids. Trimming removed 4 bases from V and 0 bases from J, with 16 bases in between. DNA of the CDR3: TGTGCCTGGACCAGGAAGGACTCGGTCTCCTACAATGAGCAGTTCTTC. It encodes CAWTRKDSVSYNEQFF.

The genes are TRBV4-2 and TRBJ2-5, with D possibly matching TRBD2 (5 bases). The germline V and J ends were trimmed by 0 bases and 5 bases, with 10 bases remaining between them. The CDR3 extends over 14 amino acids. CDR1 is LGHNA and CDR2 is YNFKEQ in the germline V gene. The CDR3 DNA is TGTGCCAGCAGCCAAGAAAGACTACTGGAGACCCAGTACTTC. It yields the protein CASSQERLLETQYF.

The gene calls are TRBV5-6 and TRBJ1-2, with TRBD1 identical over 7 bases. Germline CDR1 reads SGHDT; CDR2 reads YYEEEE. Losses at the gene ends were 1 base for V and 7 bases for J; bases not matched to a gene: 4. This CDR3 has 13 amino acids. This CDR3 reads CASSLTGVGGYTF. The CDR3 DNA follows: TGTGCCAGCAGCTTGACAGGGGTGGGTGGCTACACCTTC.

DNA for the CDR3: TGTGCCAGCAGTTACTTGGGACAGGGTCTGTCCACTGAAGCTTTCTTT. Translation: CASSYLGQGLSTEAFF. The chain recombines TRBV6-5 with TRBJ1-1; TRBD1 aligns across 9 bases. The CDR3 runs 16 residues. Trimming took 1 base from V and 4 from J; bases not matched to a gene: 7. CDR1 and CDR2 from the germline V gene are MNHEY and SVGAGI.

The chain joins TRBV4-2 to TRBJ1-1; perhaps TRBD1 as D (6 bases). Trimming cost V 0 bases and J 0 bases, with 11 bases left between them. This CDR3 has 16 residues. Germline V gives CDR1 LGHNA, CDR2 YNFKEQ. CDR3: CASSQDMDSLNTEAFF. The DNA of the CDR3 is TGTGCCAGCAGCCAAGATATGGACAGCCTGAACACTGAAGCTTTCTTT.

This chain joins TRBV4-2 and TRBJ1-2; no firm D call. The CDR3 sequence is 20 residues long. From germline, CDR1 is LGHNA and CDR2 YNFKEQ. V was cut by 2 bases and J by 4 bases, with 29 bases left in between. CDR3 nucleotide sequence: TGTGCCAGCAGCCAATGGTTAGCTGTAGTAAATTCGCTCGGGAGCTATGGCTACACCTTC. Translating gives CASSQWLAVVNSLGSYGYTF.

This chain joins TRBV6-6 and TRBJ1-1; TRBD1 aligns across 7 bases. The junction had 7 bases not matched to a gene; V was cut back by 5 bases and J by 4 bases. The CDR3 spans 14 residues. Germline CDR1 reads MNHNY; CDR2 reads SVGAGI (reference sequence). As DNA, the CDR3 is TGTGCCAGCAGTAAACAGGGGTTTCCCACTGAAGCTTTCTTT. Amino acid sequence: CASSKQGFPTEAFF.

The chain employs TRBV7-6 and TRBJ2-5; 7 nucleotides agree with TRBD1. J was trimmed by 4 bases and V by 2 bases; bases with no gene match: 10. CDR3 length: 16 residues. Germline assignment: CDR1 SGHVS and CDR2 FNYEAQ. The CDR3 nucleotides read TGTGCCAGCAGCTTACCTGACAGGGAGATAACAGAGACCCAGTACTTC. This codes for CASSLPDREITETQYF.

The gene calls are TRBV5-4 and TRBJ1-2; D not certain. CDR1 is SGHNT and CDR2 is YYREEE in the germline V gene (reference sequence). There are 14 residues in the CDR3. Trimming took 4 bases from V and 2 from J, leaving 12 bases between them. The CDR3 reads CASSSRLLNYGYTF. The CDR3 nucleotides read TGTGCCAGCAGCAGTCGACTATTGAACTATGGCTACACCTTC.

This clone was seen only once. This chain connects TRBV7-2 to TRBJ2-2; 11 bases map to TRBD2. The V and J ends lost 2 bases and 4 bases, in that order; junction bases with no gene match: 6. Germline-derived CDR1 and CDR2 are SGHTA and FQGNSA. There are 17 residues in the CDR3. Here the CDR3 reads CASSLRLAGGGTGELFF. Here the CDR3 DNA reads TGTGCCAGCAGCTTACGGCTAGCGGGGGGTGGCACCGGGGAGCTGTTTTTT. Looking up the rest from reference TRBV7-2 and TRBJ2-2 gives the full variable domain: GAGVSQSPSNKVTEKGKDVELRCDPISGHTALYWYRQSLGQGLEFLIYFQGNSAPDKSGLPSDRFSAERTGGSVSTLTIQRTQQEDSAVYLCASSLRLAGGGTGELFFGEGSRLTVL.

The rearrangement links TRBV6-5 to TRBJ1-6, with a tentative D call TRBD1 (5 bases). Germline CDR1 MNHEY, CDR2 SVGAGI. Trimming cost V 2 bases and J 9 bases, with 8 bases left between them. This CDR3 has 13 residues. The CDR3 sequence is CASSYRGSSPLHF. CDR3 coding DNA: TGTGCCAGCAGTTACAGGGGCTCTTCACCCCTCCACTTT.

The V and J genes are TRBV19 and TRBJ2-6; 7 positions agree with TRBD1. With 7 bases clipped from V and 0 bases from J, the junction kept 15 bases outside the gene matches. The CDR3 covers 19 residues. Germline CDR1 reads LNHDA; CDR2 reads SQIVND (reference sequence). The CDR3 sequence: CASTTTAGGLLSGANVLTF. The CDR3 DNA is TGTGCCAGTACCACCACTGCAGGGGGTCTCCTCTCTGGGGCCAACGTCCTGACTTTC.

The V and J genes are TRBV4-1 and TRBJ2-1, with 9 bases aligning to TRBD1. The V gene's germline CDR1 is MGHRA and CDR2 YSYEKL. This CDR3 spans 14 amino acids. Trimming removed 4 bases from V and 6 bases from J; junction bases left unmatched: 4. The CDR3, as DNA: TGCGCCAGCAGCCCTGGGACAGGGTCCAATGAGCAGTTCTTC. Its protein is CASSPGTGSNEQFF.

The genes are TRBV7-2 and TRBJ2-1, with 7 bases fitting TRBD2. Germline V gene data show CDR1 as SGHTA and CDR2 as FQGNSA. V was clipped by 5 bases and J by 5 bases; unmatched bases: 9. The CDR3 is 15 residues long. The CDR3 nucleotides read TGTGCCAGCAGCCAGGCTAGCGGAATTAACAATGAGCAGTTCTTC. As protein: CASSQASGINNEQFF.

This clone occurred once. The V gene is TRBV5-3, the J gene TRBJ2-5; 10 bases line up with TRBD2. Being an ORF, TRBV5-3 has a function that is uncertain. This CDR3 is 14 amino acids long. J gave up 5 bases and V 0 bases, and 1 base lay outside the gene matches. CDR3 sequence reads: CARSLALAGETQYF. In nucleotides, the CDR3 is TGTGCCAGAAGCTTGGCACTAGCGGGGGAGACCCAGTACTTC.

This clone is a singleton in its sample. V usage is TRBV2 and J usage is TRBJ2-5; possible D gene TRBD2, 5 bases. Looked up from germline, CDR1 is SNHLY and CDR2 is FYNNEI. The length of the CDR3 is 13 residues. Trimming shortened V by 5 bases and J by 1 base, and 8 bases separated the two germline ends. The CDR3 loop is CASSPSGQETQYF. The CDR3 DNA follows: TGTGCCAGCAGTCCCAGCGGCCAAGAGACCCAGTACTTC.

This chain links TRBV6-1 with TRBJ1-1; no definite D call. Germline V gives CDR1 MNHNS, CDR2 SASEGT. The CDR3 contains 15 residues. V was shortened by 8 bases and J by 1 base, with 17 bases between the two germline ends. The CDR3 reads CASRPRRAENTEAFF. CDR3 sequence (DNA): TGTGCCAGCCGCCCCAGGAGGGCCGAGAACACTGAAGCTTTCTTT.

This clone was detected only once. Written as DNA, the CDR3 is TGTGCCATCAGTGAGTCCACAGTTTTTAGTAATGAGCAGTTCTTC. It yields the protein CAISESTVFSNEQFF. V usage is TRBV10-3 and J usage is TRBJ2-1, with D hard to call. Trimming stripped 0 bases from V and 7 bases from J, with 13 bases between. Germline V gene data show CDR1 as ENHRY and CDR2 as SYGVKD. The CDR3 contains 15 residues.